This passage covers 26 T cell receptor beta chains from one sample sequenced in a study of naive and memory T cell subsets. An equimolar mix of two oligonucleotides served as the beta constant-region primer for TRBC1 and TRBC2. MiXCR, run by TCRdb on the UMI-ligation and nested PCR reads, gives a single entry per CDR3 protein. The data show about 90,000 distinct CDR3 sequences, with 7% to 7.5% seen just once and roughly 1.5% held by the top ten. Sequenced material: central memory CD4+ T cells from blood. The receptors were sampled from a human donor in good health.

In its sample, this clonotype was seen a few times. The chain employs TRBV28 and TRBJ1-5; D is possibly TRBD1 (5 bases). Trimming removed 3 bases at V and 3 bases at J, with 12 bases between. The CDR3 runs 15 residues. CDR1 and CDR2 from the germline V gene are MDHEN and SYDVKM. CDR3 bases: TGTGCCAGCAGTTTTGTAGGGGCTTACAATCAGCCCCAGCATTTT. Residues: CASSFVGAYNQPQHF.

In this sample, this clonotype turned up many times. V and J are TRBV3-1 and TRBJ1-6; the D is unclear. The V end lost 4 bases, the J end lost 9 bases, and 7 bases lay between the germline ends. Germline V lookup: CDR1 LGHDT, CDR2 YNNKEL (reference sequence). CDR3 size: 12 residues. In nucleotides, the CDR3 is TGTGCCAGCAGCCGAACGACTTCACCCCTCCACTTT. Its translation is CASSRTTSPLHF.

V and J are TRBV4-2 and TRBJ2-7; D may be TRBD1 (6 bases). This CDR3 contains 14 residues. V was trimmed by 0 bases and J by 6 bases, leaving 12 bases between them. CDR1 is LGHNA, CDR2 YNFKEQ, per germline. The CDR3 bases are TGTGCCAGCAGCCAAGATAGTAGGGGGACCGAGCAGTACTTC. Translated: CASSQDSRGTEQYF.

Worth noting for this clonotype: The junction does not match germline at one end; this may be a read error. The chain carries TRBV7-8 and TRBJ1-6, with D tentatively TRBD1 (5 bases). The CDR3 is made up of 19 amino acids. Germline values: CDR1 SGHVS, CDR2 FQNEAQ. CDR3 coding DNA: TGTGCCAGCAGCTTAGGGAGTGGGGGTGTCCAGGACTCAAATTCACCCCACCACTTT. Protein sequence: CASSLGSGGVQDSNSPHHF.

There are many counts of this clonotype. The gene calls are TRBV7-3 and TRBJ2-5; D may be TRBD2 (6 bases). This CDR3 comprises 15 residues. V gave up 5 bases and J gave up 5 bases, with 18 bases separating them. The V gene's germline CDR1 is SGHTA and CDR2 FQGTGA. Here the CDR3 reads CASSAAGTPGETQYF. The CDR3 coding sequence is TGTGCCAGCAGCGCGGCCGGGACTCCGGGGGAGACCCAGTACTTC.

This clonotype was recorded many times. This chain joins TRBV20-1 and TRBJ1-1; D unclear. CDR1 and CDR2 from the germline V gene are DFQATT and SNEGSKA (reference sequence). The CDR3 spans 13 residues. In nucleotides, the CDR3 is TGCAGAGCCCTACAGAGACAGAACACTGAAGCTTTCTTT. Amino acid sequence: CRALQRQNTEAFF.

This clonotype has a count of ten or more. The chain links TRBV6-2 or TRBV6-3 to TRBJ2-3; perhaps TRBD2 as D (5 bases). Trimming left V 0 bases short and J 11 bases short, with 12 bases between. The CDR3 length is 13 residues. Germline V lookup: CDR1 MNHEY, CDR2 SVGEGT. The CDR3 DNA is TGTGCCAGCAGTTACTCTGGACTTTTTGGGCAGTATTTT. Its protein is CASSYSGLFGQYF.

This clonotype showed up many times. The chain links TRBV9 to TRBJ1-2; D gene unclear. V lost 3 bases, J lost 0 bases, and 6 bases lay in between. The CDR3 runs 13 residues. Germline V gene lookup returns CDR1 SGDLS and CDR2 YYNGEE. The CDR3 coding sequence is TGTGCCAGCAGCGCGCCTCCTAACTATGGCTACACCTTC. Translated, it gives CASSAPPNYGYTF.

This clonotype was observed at least ten times. The V and J genes are TRBV5-4 and TRBJ2-4, with TRBD1 identical over 9 bases. CDR1 and CDR2 from the germline V gene are SGHNT and YYREEE (reference sequence). There are 15 residues in the CDR3. Unmatched junction bases numbered 3, after V lost 4 bases and J lost 1 base. The CDR3 reads CASSEQGAAKNIQYF. The DNA for the CDR3 is TGTGCCAGCAGCGAACAGGGGGCCGCCAAAAACATTCAGTACTTC. The full variable domain, with the rest looked up from reference TRBV5-4 and TRBJ2-4, is ETGVTQSPTHLIKTRGQQVTLRCSSQSGHNTVSWYQQALGQGPQFIFQYYREEENGRGNFPPRFSGLQFPNYSSELNVNALELDDSALYLCASSEQGAAKNIQYFGAGTRLSVL.

This clonotype showed up just a few times. The chain has TRBV29-1 and TRBJ1-2; the D is unclear. CDR1 and CDR2 from the germline V gene are SQVTM and ANQGSEA. Trimming shortened V by 5 bases and J by 4 bases, and 8 bases separated the two germline ends. This CDR3 contains 11 residues. DNA of the CDR3: TGCAGCGTTCACGGATCCTATGGCTACACCTTC. Protein sequence: CSVHGSYGYTF.

In its sample, this clonotype was seen many times. The CDR3 is CASSPDIDRHQPQHF. DNA of the CDR3: TGTGCCAGCAGCCCCGACATAGACAGACACCAGCCCCAGCATTTT. The genes are TRBV7-8 and TRBJ1-5; D is perhaps TRBD1 (5 bases). V lost 5 bases, J lost 7 bases, and 18 bases lay in between. CDR1 is SGHVS and CDR2 is FQNEAQ in the germline V gene. The CDR3 runs to 15 residues. The whole variable domain, filled in from reference TRBV7-8 and TRBJ1-5, reads GAGVSQSPRYKVAKRGQDVALRCDPISGHVSLFWYQQALGQGPEFLTYFQNEAQLDKSGLPSDRFFAERPEGSVSTLKIQRTQQEDSAVYLCASSPDIDRHQPQHFGDGTRLSIL.

This clonotype appeared a few times. The V gene is TRBV29-1, the J gene TRBJ2-7; D perhaps matches TRBD1 (6 bases). Per the germline V gene, CDR1 is SQVTM and CDR2 is ANQGSEA. The CDR3 spans 17 residues. Trimming removed 1 base at V and 4 bases at J, with 23 bases between. DNA of the CDR3: TGCAGCGTTGAAGGCGACGGACAGAAGGGTTGGGGATACGAGCAGTACTTC. It translates to CSVEGDGQKGWGYEQYF.

This clonotype appeared many times. J is TRBJ1-1 and V is TRBV29-1; D is ambiguous. The V gene's germline CDR1 is SQVTM and CDR2 ANQGSEA. The V end was cut by 4 bases, the J end by 3 bases, with 9 bases between. The CDR3 has 12 amino acids. CDR3 in DNA: TGCAGCGTTGCCCGGGTGGACACTGAAGCTTTCTTT. This sequence encodes CSVARVDTEAFF.

CDR3: CASSQDKLASNTGELFF. The CDR3, as DNA: TGTGCCAGCAGCCAAGATAAACTAGCGTCGAACACCGGGGAGCTGTTTTTT. The gene calls are TRBV3-1 and TRBJ2-2, with TRBD2 identical over 7 bases. The CDR3 is 17 residues long. The V gene's germline CDR1 is LGHDT and CDR2 YNNKEL (reference sequence). The V and J ends lost 0 bases and 0 bases, in that order; junction bases with no gene match: 4.

The sample holds many counts of this clonotype. The chain uses TRBV5-1 and TRBJ1-1; 8 bases agree with TRBD1. Germline V gene lookup returns CDR1 SGHRS and CDR2 YFSETQ. The CDR3 runs to 14 residues. V lost 4 bases and J lost 5; bases outside the gene matches: 7. CDR3 loop: CASSIQGGRTEAFF. The DNA of the CDR3 is TGCGCCAGCAGCATACAGGGGGGTCGGACTGAAGCTTTCTTT.

The V and J genes are TRBV28 and TRBJ1-1; D is unresolved. This CDR3 is 12 amino acids long. From germline, CDR1 is MDHEN and CDR2 SYDVKM. The ends were cut back, 6 bases at V and 0 bases at J, with 5 bases in the middle. The CDR3 nucleotides read TGTGCCAGCAGGAGTCTGAACACTGAAGCTTTCTTT. Protein: CASRSLNTEAFF.

As regards this clonotype: A much bigger clone sits one base away, suggesting this may be a read error. The rearrangement uses TRBV12-3 or TRBV12-4 and TRBJ1-2; TRBD1 matches at 7 bases. The CDR3 contains 15 residues. Here the CDR3 DNA reads TGTGCCAACAGTTTAGACTACAGGGGCTGGTATGGCTACACCTTC. Translated, it gives CANSLDYRGWYGYTF.

This chain uses TRBV30 with TRBJ2-5; TRBD1 might be the D (5 bases). Germline CDR1 is GTSNPN and CDR2 is SVGIG (reference sequence). The CDR3 spans 13 residues. The V end lost 0 bases, the J end lost 4 bases, and 9 bases lay between the germline ends. The CDR3 region is CAWSVRVRETQYF. The CDR3 DNA sequence: TGTGCCTGGAGTGTCAGGGTTCGAGAGACCCAGTACTTC. Combining the CDR3 with reference TRBV30 and TRBJ2-5 gives the whole variable domain SQTIHQWPATLVQPVGSPLSLECTVEGTSNPNLYWYRQAAGRGLQLLFYSVGIGQISSEVPQNLSASRPQDRQFILSSKKLLLSDSGFYLCAWSVRVRETQYFGPGTRLLVL.

V and J are TRBV20-1 and TRBJ2-3; 8 nucleotides line up with TRBD2. Germline values: CDR1 DFQATT, CDR2 SNEGSKA (reference sequence). The CDR3 is 13 amino acids. Germline trimming cut 2 bases from V and 6 bases from J; bases unmatched to any gene: 4. CDR3 loop: CSARRAGVDTQYF. The CDR3 coding sequence is TGCAGTGCTAGAAGAGCGGGAGTGGATACGCAGTATTTT.

On this clonotype itself: One base away lies a much larger clone, so this may be a sequencing read error. This chain connects TRBV15 to TRBJ1-5; D gene uncertain. The CDR3 covers 13 residues. CDR1 LNHNV and CDR2 YYDKDF come from the germline V gene (reference sequence). The V end was cut by 5 bases, the J end by 7 bases, with 12 bases between. Here the CDR3 reads CATSAPRAQPQHF. CDR3 in DNA: TGTGCCACCAGCGCCCCCCGGGCCCAGCCCCAGCATTTT.

In this sample, this clonotype turned up many times. The CDR3, as DNA: TGCAGTGCGCGCCCCTCCCTGAGAGGCACAGATACGCAGTATTTT. The encoded protein is CSARPSLRGTDTQYF. The chain employs TRBV20-1 and TRBJ2-3; no firm D call. CDR1 and CDR2 (germline): DFQATT, SNEGSKA (reference sequence). CDR3 size: 15 residues. Trimming left V 6 bases short and J 1 base short, with 17 bases between.

The rearrangement links TRBV7-2 to TRBJ1-4; D might be TRBD1 (5 bases). Germline CDR1 reads SGHTA; CDR2 reads FQGNSA. This CDR3 region has 13 residues. The V and J ends lost 8 bases and 7 bases respectively, with 14 bases between them. The CDR3 sequence is CASHRGAAEKLFF. CDR3 nucleotide sequence: TGTGCCAGCCACAGAGGGGCGGCTGAAAAACTGTTTTTT.

In its sample, this clonotype was seen many times. The chain links TRBV27 to TRBJ1-6; D is unresolved. Germline V gene sequence: CDR1 MNHEY, CDR2 SMNVEV (reference sequence). Trimming stripped 6 bases from V and 8 bases from J, with 17 bases between. The CDR3 spans 15 residues. The CDR3 loop is CASSSRWNPYSPLHF. The CDR3 nucleotides are TGTGCCAGCAGCTCACGATGGAACCCGTATTCACCCCTCCACTTT.

This clonotype was detected a few times. The chain couples TRBV11-2 to TRBJ2-7; D not certain. The V gene lost 2 bases and the J gene lost 3 bases, with 5 bases spanning the gap. The germline CDR1 and CDR2 sequences are SGHAT and FQNNGV. The CDR3 is 12 residues long. The CDR3 DNA is TGTGCCAGCAGCTTACAAAGCTACGAGCAGTACTTC. It encodes CASSLQSYEQYF.

This clonotype was seen once. The chain carries TRBV19 and TRBJ2-2; 12 nucleotides align to TRBD1. The V gene end was trimmed by 5 bases and the J gene end by 7 bases; junction bases not matched to a gene: 8. The CDR3 covers 16 residues. Germline CDR1 is LNHDA and CDR2 is SQIVND (reference sequence). CDR3 protein: CASSLFGTGGGGELFF. In DNA form, the CDR3 reads TGTGCCAGTAGTCTCTTCGGGACAGGGGGCGGCGGGGAGCTGTTTTTT.

The sample holds many counts of this clonotype. The genes are TRBV24-1 and TRBJ2-5; D unresolved. Trimming left V 2 bases short and J 1 base short, with 4 bases between. Germline V gene lookup returns CDR1 KGHDR and CDR2 SFDVKD. The CDR3 is 13 amino acids. CDR3: CATSDSIQETQYF. For the CDR3, the DNA is TGTGCCACCAGTGATTCCATCCAAGAGACCCAGTACTTC.